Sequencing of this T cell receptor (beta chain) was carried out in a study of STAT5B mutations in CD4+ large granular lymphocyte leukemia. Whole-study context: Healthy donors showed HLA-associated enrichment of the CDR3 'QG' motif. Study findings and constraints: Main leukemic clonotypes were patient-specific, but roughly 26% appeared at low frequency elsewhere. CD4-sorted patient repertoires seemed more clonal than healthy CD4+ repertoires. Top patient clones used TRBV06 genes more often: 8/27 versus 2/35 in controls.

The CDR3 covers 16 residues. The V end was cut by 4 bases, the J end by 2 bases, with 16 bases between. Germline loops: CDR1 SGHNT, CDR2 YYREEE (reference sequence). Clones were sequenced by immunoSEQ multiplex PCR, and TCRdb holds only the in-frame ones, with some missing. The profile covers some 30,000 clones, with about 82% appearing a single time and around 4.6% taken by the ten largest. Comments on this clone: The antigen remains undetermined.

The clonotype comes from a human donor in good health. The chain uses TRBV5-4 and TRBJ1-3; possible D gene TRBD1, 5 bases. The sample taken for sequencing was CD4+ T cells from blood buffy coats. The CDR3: CASSQGGGGAGNTIYF. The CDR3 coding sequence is TGTGCCAGCAGCCAGGGAGGCGGGGGAGCTGGAAACACCATATATTTT.